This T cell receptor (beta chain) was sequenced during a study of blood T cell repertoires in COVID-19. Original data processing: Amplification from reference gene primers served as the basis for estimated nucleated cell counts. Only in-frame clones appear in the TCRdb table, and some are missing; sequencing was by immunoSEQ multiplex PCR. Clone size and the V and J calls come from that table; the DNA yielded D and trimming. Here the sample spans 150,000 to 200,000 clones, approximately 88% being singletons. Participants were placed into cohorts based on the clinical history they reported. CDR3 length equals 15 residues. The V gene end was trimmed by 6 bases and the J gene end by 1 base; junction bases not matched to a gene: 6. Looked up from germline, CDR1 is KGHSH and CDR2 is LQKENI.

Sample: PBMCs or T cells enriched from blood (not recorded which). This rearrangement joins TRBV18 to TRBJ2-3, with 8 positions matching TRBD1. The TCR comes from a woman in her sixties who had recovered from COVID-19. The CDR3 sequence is CASSQTGDGTDTQYF. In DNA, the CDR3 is TGTGCCAGCTCTCAGACAGGGGACGGCACAGATACGCAGTATTTT.